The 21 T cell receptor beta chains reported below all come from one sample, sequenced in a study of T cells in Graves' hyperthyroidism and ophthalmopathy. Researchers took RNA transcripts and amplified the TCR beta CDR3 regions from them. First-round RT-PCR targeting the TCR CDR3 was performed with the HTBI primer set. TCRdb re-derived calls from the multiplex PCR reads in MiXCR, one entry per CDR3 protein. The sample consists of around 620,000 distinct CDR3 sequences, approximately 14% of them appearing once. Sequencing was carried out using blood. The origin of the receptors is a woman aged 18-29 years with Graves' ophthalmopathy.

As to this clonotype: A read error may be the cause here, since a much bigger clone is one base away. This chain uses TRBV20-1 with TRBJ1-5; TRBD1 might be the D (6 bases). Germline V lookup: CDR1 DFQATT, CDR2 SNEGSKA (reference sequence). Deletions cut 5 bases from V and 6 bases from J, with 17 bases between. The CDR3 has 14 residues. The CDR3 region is CSAGRGHNSQPQHF. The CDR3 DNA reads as TGCAGTGCTGGGAGGGGACACAACAGTCAGCCCCAGCATTTT.

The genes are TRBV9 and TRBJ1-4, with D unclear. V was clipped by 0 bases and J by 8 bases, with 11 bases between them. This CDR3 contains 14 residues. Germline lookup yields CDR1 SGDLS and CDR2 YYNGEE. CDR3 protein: CASSVEGGSEKLFF. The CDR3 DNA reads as TGTGCCAGCAGCGTAGAGGGCGGGAGCGAAAAACTGTTTTTT.

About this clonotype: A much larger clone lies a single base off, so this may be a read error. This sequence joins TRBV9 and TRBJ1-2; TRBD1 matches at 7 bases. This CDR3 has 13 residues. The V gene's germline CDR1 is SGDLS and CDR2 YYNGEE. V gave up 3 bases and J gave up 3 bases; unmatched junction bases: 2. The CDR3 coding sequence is TGTGCCAGCAGCGACGGACAGGACTATGGCTACACCTTC. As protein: CASSDGQDYGYTF. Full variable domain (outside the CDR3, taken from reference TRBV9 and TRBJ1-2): DSGVTQTPKHLITATGQRVTLRCSPRSGDLSVYWYQQSLDQGLQFLIQYYNGEERAKGNILERFSAQQFPDLHSELNLSSLELGDSALYFCASSDGQDYGYTFGSGTRLTVV.

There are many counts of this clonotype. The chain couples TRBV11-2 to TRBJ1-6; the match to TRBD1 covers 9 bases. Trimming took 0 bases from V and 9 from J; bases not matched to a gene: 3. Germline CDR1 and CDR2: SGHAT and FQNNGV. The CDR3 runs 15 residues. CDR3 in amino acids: CASSLEGQGVSPLHF. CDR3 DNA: TGTGCCAGCAGCTTAGAGGGACAGGGAGTTTCACCCCTCCACTTT.

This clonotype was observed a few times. The CDR3 sequence is CSVSSESDTGELFF. Written as DNA, the CDR3 is TGCAGCGTTTCCTCGGAATCCGACACCGGGGAGCTGTTTTTT. V gene TRBV29-1 combines with J gene TRBJ2-2, with D uncertain. Between the trimmed V and J ends, which lost 5 bases and 3 bases, there was a span of 13 bases. Germline CDR1 and CDR2: SQVTM and ANQGSEA. This CDR3 has 14 residues.

The CDR3: CASSGGAVIEQYF. The CDR3 coding sequence is TGCGCCAGCAGCGGGGGGGCAGTTATCGAGCAGTACTTC. The genes are TRBV5-1 and TRBJ2-7; tentatively, D is TRBD2 (7 bases). V shed 4 bases and J shed 6 bases, with 14 bases lying between them. Germline V gene lookup returns CDR1 SGHRS and CDR2 YFSETQ. This CDR3 is built from 13 residues.

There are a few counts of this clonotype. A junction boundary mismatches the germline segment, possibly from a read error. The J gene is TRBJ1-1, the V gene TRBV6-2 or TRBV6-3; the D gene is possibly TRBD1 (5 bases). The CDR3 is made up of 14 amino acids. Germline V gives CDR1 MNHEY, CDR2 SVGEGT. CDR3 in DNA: TGTGCCAGCAGTTACCTACAGGAGAACAGTGAAGCTTTCTTT. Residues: CASSYLQENSEAFF.

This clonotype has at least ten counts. As DNA, the CDR3 is TGTGCCAGCAGTTTTTGGGGAGGGAGAGGGAGCACTGAAGCTTTCTTT. This gives the protein CASSFWGGRGSTEAFF. The V and J genes are TRBV28 and TRBJ1-1; D not resolved. V was trimmed by 3 bases and J by 4 bases, leaving 18 bases between them. Germline-derived CDR1 and CDR2 are MDHEN and SYDVKM. This CDR3 contains 16 residues.

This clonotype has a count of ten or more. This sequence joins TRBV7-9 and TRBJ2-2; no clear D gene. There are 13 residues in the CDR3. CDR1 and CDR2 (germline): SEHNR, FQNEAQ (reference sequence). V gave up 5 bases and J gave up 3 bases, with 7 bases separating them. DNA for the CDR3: TGTGCCAGCAGCAGAAAGGACACCGGGGAGCTGTTTTTT. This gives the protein CASSRKDTGELFF.

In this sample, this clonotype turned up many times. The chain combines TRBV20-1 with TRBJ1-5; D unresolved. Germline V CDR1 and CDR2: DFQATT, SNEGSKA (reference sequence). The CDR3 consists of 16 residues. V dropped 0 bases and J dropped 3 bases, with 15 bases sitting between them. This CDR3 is CSARDGVGGLNQPQHF. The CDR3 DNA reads TGCAGTGCTAGAGATGGGGTCGGCGGCCTCAATCAGCCCCAGCATTTT.

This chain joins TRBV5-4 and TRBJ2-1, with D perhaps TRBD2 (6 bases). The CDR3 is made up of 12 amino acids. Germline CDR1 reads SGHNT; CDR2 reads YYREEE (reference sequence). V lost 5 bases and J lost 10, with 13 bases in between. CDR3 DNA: TGTGCCAGCAGTTGGGGGGTTTCAGAGCAGTTCTTC. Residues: CASSWGVSEQFF.

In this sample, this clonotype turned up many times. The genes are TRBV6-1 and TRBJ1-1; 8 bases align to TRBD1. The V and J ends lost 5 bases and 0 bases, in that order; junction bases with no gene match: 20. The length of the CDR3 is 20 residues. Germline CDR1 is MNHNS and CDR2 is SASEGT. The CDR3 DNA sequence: TGTGCCAGCAGTTATAGAGGACAGGGAAGAGCCGGAAGGCTGAACACTGAAGCTTTCTTT. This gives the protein CASSYRGQGRAGRLNTEAFF.

The CDR3 nucleotides are TGTGCCAGCTCACCGGATCTGGGACAGGGCTTGAACATTCAGTACTTC. Residues: CASSPDLGQGLNIQYF. V and J are TRBV18 and TRBJ2-4; TRBD1 aligns across 9 bases. Germline CDR1 reads KGHSH; CDR2 reads LQKENI. The CDR3 spans 16 residues. The ends lost 3 bases at V and 7 bases at J; junction bases unmatched: 10.

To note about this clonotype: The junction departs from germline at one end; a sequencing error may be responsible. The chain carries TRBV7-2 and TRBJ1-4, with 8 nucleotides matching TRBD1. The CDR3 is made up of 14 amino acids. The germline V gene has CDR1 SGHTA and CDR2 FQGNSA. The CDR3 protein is CASSETGVNEELFF. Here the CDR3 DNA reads TGTGCCAGCAGCGAGACAGGGGTTAATGAAGAACTGTTTTTT.

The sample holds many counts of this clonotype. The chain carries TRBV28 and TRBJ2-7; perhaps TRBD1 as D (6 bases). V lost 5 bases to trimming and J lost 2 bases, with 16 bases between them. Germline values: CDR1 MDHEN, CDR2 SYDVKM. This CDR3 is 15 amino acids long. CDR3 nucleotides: TGTGCCAGCAGTGAGGACAGACACGTCGCCTACGAGCAGTACTTC. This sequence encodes CASSEDRHVAYEQYF.

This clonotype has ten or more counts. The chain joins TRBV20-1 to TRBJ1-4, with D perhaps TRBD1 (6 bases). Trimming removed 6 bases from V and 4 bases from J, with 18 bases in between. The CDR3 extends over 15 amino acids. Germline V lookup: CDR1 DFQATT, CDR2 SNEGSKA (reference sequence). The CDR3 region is CSARVPGQLNEKLFF. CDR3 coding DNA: TGCAGTGCGCGGGTTCCAGGACAGCTTAATGAAAAACTGTTTTTT.

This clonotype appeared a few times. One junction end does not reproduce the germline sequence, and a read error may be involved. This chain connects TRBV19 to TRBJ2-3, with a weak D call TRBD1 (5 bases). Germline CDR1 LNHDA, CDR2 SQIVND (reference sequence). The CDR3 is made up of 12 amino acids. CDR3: CASSLTTGTQYF. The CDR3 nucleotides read TGTGCCAGTAGTCTAACTACAGGTACGCAGTATTTT.

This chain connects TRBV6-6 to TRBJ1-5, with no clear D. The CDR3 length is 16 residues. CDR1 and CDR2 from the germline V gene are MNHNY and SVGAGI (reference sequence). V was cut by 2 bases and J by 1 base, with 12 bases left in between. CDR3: CASSYRAGGSNQPQHF. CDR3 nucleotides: TGTGCCAGCAGTTACCGGGCGGGCGGGAGCAATCAGCCCCAGCATTTT.

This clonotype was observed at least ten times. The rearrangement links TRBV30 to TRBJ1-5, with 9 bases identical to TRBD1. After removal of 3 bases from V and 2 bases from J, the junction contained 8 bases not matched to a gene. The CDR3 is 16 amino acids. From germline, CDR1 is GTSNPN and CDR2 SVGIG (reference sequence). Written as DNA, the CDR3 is TGTGCCTGGAGAATGGAGGGACAGGGCGGCAATCAGCCCCAGCATTTT. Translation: CAWRMEGQGGNQPQHF.

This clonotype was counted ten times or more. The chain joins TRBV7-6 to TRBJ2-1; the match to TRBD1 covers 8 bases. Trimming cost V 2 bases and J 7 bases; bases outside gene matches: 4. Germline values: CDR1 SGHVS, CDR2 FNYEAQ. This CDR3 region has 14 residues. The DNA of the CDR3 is TGTGCCAGCAGCTTAATAAGGACAGGGAATGAGCAGTTCTTC. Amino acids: CASSLIRTGNEQFF.

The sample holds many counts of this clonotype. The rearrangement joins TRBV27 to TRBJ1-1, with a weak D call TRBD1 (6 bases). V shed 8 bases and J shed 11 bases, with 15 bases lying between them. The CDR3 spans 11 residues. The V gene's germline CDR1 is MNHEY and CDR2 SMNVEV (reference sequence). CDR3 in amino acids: CASRGGLRAFF. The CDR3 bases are TGTGCCAGCCGAGGGGGGCTGCGGGCTTTCTTT.